Each of the 23 T cell receptor beta chains below was sequenced from the same sample in a study of blood T cell repertoires in COVID-19 (TCRdb year 2020). To prepare the library, the immunoSEQ multiplex PCR assay was applied. This is the immuneACCESS table as TCRdb keeps it, with only in-frame sequences that have V and J called. A part of the clones is gone; compared with another copy, unresolved V genes explain less than half, and the rest is unexplained. The sample includes approximately 150,000 clones, with about 90% observed a single time. Around 4.6% of the sample is taken by the ten largest. The sequenced sample was peripheral blood. These receptors originate from a woman aged 55-70 years with active or convalescent COVID-19.

This rearrangement joins TRBV10-3 to TRBJ1-6, with TRBD1 matching 9 bases. This CDR3 region has 16 residues. Germline CDR1 ENHRY, CDR2 SYGVKD. Trimming cost V 2 bases and J 14 bases; bases outside gene matches: 13. CDR3 DNA sequence: TGTGCCATCAGTGAGGGCCCGGGACAGGGTGGTTTAGCCCTCCACTTT. It translates to CAISEGPGQGGLALHF.

This clone was seen a few times. The V gene is TRBV4-3, the J gene TRBJ1-3; 8 bases agree with TRBD1. With V trimmed by 4 bases and J by 0 bases, 5 bases remained unmatched. This CDR3 has 16 amino acids. In germline, CDR1 is LGHNA, CDR2 YSLEER. CDR3 sequence reads: CASSPRGQDSGNTIYF. CDR3 in DNA: TGCGCCAGCAGCCCTCGGGGACAGGACTCTGGAAACACCATATATTTT.

This chain connects TRBV7-2 to TRBJ1-2; possibly TRBD1 for D (5 bases). The CDR3 runs to 15 residues. CDR1 SGHTA and CDR2 FQGNSA come from the germline V gene. V gave up 5 bases and J gave up 6 bases, with 19 bases separating them. The DNA for the CDR3 is TGTGCCAGCAGCCAGTTCAGGGCGAGTTCTGATGGCTACACCTTC. This gives the protein CASSQFRASSDGYTF.

This clone was counted a single time. The chain employs TRBV29-1 and TRBJ2-7, with a tentative D call TRBD2 (6 bases). The V gene's germline CDR1 is SQVTM and CDR2 ANQGSEA. Trimming pared 7 bases from V and 6 bases from J, leaving 22 bases between. CDR3 length equals 14 residues. CDR3 coding DNA: TGCAGCGCCGCTAAACCGGGGGTTGAGGGCGAGCAGTACTTC. Residues: CSAAKPGVEGEQYF.

The chain links TRBV10-3 to TRBJ2-5; 8 bases fit TRBD2. Looked up from germline, CDR1 is ENHRY and CDR2 is SYGVKD. Unmatched junction bases numbered 5, after V lost 6 bases and J lost 5 bases. There are 13 residues in the CDR3. CDR3 loop: CAIRGLDGETQYF. The CDR3 region has the DNA TGTGCCATCAGGGGACTAGATGGCGAGACCCAGTACTTC.

This chain joins TRBV7-2 and TRBJ2-3, with 9 bases matching TRBD2. J lost 4 bases, V lost 1 base, and 9 bases had no gene match. The germline V gene encodes CDR1 SGHTA and CDR2 FQGNSA. This CDR3 has 17 amino acids. The CDR3 sequence: CASSLVLRGGGADTQYF. The CDR3 coding sequence is TGTGCCAGCAGCTTAGTGTTGCGGGGGGGCGGCGCAGATACGCAGTATTTT.

The chain combines TRBV7-9 with TRBJ2-2; tentatively, D is TRBD2 (6 bases). The CDR3 length is 16 residues. CDR1 is SEHNR and CDR2 is FQNEAQ in the germline V gene (reference sequence). Trimming cost V 2 bases and J 6 bases, with 16 bases left between them. CDR3 protein: CASSLTRDRGPGELFF. CDR3 DNA: TGTGCCAGCAGCTTAACGCGGGATAGGGGTCCCGGGGAGCTGTTTTTT.

The V call is TRBV25-1, the J call TRBJ1-6, with 7 bases fitting TRBD1. The J segment lost 5 bases and the V segment lost 4 bases, leaving 5 bases of the junction unmatched. Germline CDR1 is MGHDK and CDR2 is SYGVNS. This CDR3 is built from 15 residues. The CDR3 DNA follows: TGTGCCAGCAGTGTTTTCCAGGGGGATAATTCACCCCTCCACTTT. It specifies CASSVFQGDNSPLHF.

As to this clone: The identical CDR3 is also encoded by other nucleotide sequences in the sample. The chain is built from TRBV6-5 and TRBJ1-2; a possible D gene is TRBD1 (6 bases). Trimming shortened V by 0 bases and J by 4 bases, and 9 bases separated the two germline ends. The germline V gene encodes CDR1 MNHEY and CDR2 SVGAGI. CDR3 length: 14 residues. As DNA, the CDR3 is TGTGCCAGCAGTTACTCGCGCAGGGGCTATGGCTACACCTTC. Translated, it gives CASSYSRRGYGYTF.

The chain uses TRBV23-1 and TRBJ2-7; 11 positions agree with TRBD2. TRBV23-1 is an ORF, and what it does is uncertain. V shed 0 bases and J 3 bases; nucleotides not matched to a gene: 4. This CDR3 contains 16 residues. The CDR3 DNA is TGCGCCAGCAGTCAATCGAAGACTAGCGGGGACTACGAGCAGTACTTC. This codes for CASSQSKTSGDYEQYF.

This chain connects TRBV5-1 to TRBJ2-3; possibly TRBD2 for D (7 bases). The CDR3 contains 15 residues. Trimming left V 2 bases short and J 2 bases short, with 12 bases between. Germline values: CDR1 SGHRS, CDR2 YFSETQ. This CDR3 is CASSFGGGTTDTQYF. Written as DNA, the CDR3 is TGCGCCAGCAGCTTTGGGGGGGGCACCACAGATACGCAGTATTTT.

The chain is built from TRBV3-1 (or the pseudogene TRBV3-2) and TRBJ1-1; D perhaps matches TRBD1 (5 bases). The CDR3 length is 14 residues. V lost 3 bases to trimming and J lost 0 bases, with 8 bases between them. CDR1 and CDR2 from the germline V gene are LGHDT and YNNKEL (reference sequence). The CDR3, as DNA: TGTGCCAGCAGCCACCAGGGTTTGAACACTGAAGCTTTCTTT. It translates to CASSHQGLNTEAFF.

V and J are TRBV18 and TRBJ2-5; 7 bases are shared with TRBD2. Germline V gene data show CDR1 as KGHSH and CDR2 as LQKENI. Losses at the gene ends were 8 bases for V and 1 base for J; bases not matched to a gene: 13. The CDR3 consists of 16 residues. The DNA of the CDR3 is TGTGCCAGCACCCCCATGTCGGTAGCGGGCCAAGAGACCCAGTACTTC. Amino acid sequence: CASTPMSVAGQETQYF.

This chain uses TRBV5-8 with TRBJ2-3; the D gene is possibly TRBD1 (6 bases). Germline V CDR1 and CDR2: SGHTS, YDEGEE. This CDR3 region has 15 residues. The V end was cut by 5 bases, the J end by 2 bases, with 15 bases between. As DNA, the CDR3 is TGTGCCAGCAGACCGACAGGTTTCTCCACAGATACGCAGTATTTT. It encodes CASRPTGFSTDTQYF.

V gene TRBV6-5 combines with J gene TRBJ1-2; TRBD1 matches at 8 bases. V dropped 7 bases and J dropped 6; count of bases not matched to a gene: 7. The CDR3 totals 13 residues. The germline V gene has CDR1 MNHEY and CDR2 SVGAGI. DNA for the CDR3: TGTGCCAGCACACGGCAGGGGGCGCATGGCTACACCTTC. This sequence encodes CASTRQGAHGYTF.

This clone was detected only once. V is TRBV7-6 and J is TRBJ1-4; maybe TRBD1 (5 bases). CDR3 length: 15 amino acids. CDR1 SGHVS and CDR2 FNYEAQ come from the germline V gene. V dropped 1 base and J dropped 8 bases, with 14 bases sitting between them. The CDR3 nucleotides are TGTGCCAGCAGCTTAGGTCCGGGGGTTCGGGAAAAACTGTTTTTT. This gives the protein CASSLGPGVREKLFF.

The genes are TRBV7-2 and TRBJ1-5, with D maybe TRBD1 (6 bases). Germline assignment: CDR1 SGHTA and CDR2 FQGNSA. There are 15 residues in the CDR3. V was trimmed by 0 bases and J by 6 bases, leaving 12 bases between them. The CDR3 nucleotides are TGTGCCAGCAGCTTAGCCCCAGGGGCGGTTCAGCCCCAGCATTTT. Encoded protein: CASSLAPGAVQPQHF. The full variable domain, with the rest looked up from reference TRBV7-2 and TRBJ1-5, is GAGVSQSPSNKVTEKGKDVELRCDPISGHTALYWYRQSLGQGLEFLIYFQGNSAPDKSGLPSDRFSAERTGGSVSTLTIQRTQQEDSAVYLCASSLAPGAVQPQHFGDGTRLSIL.

The chain joins TRBV12-3 or TRBV12-4 to TRBJ1-2, with unresolved D. V was shortened by 4 bases and J by 8 bases, with 11 bases between the two germline ends. The CDR3 length is 12 residues. Written as DNA, the CDR3 is TGTGCCAGCAGTTGGACCGGGGTCGGCTACACCTTC. As protein: CASSWTGVGYTF.

The rearrangement uses TRBV11-2 and TRBJ2-3; 7 nucleotides match TRBD2. V was clipped by 3 bases and J by 1 base; unmatched bases: 7. The CDR3 is made up of 16 amino acids. Germline V gene data show CDR1 as SGHAT and CDR2 as FQNNGV. CDR3 in amino acids: CASSLWGGKRTDTQYF. In DNA form, the CDR3 reads TGTGCCAGCAGCTTGTGGGGGGGAAAACGCACAGATACGCAGTATTTT.

The gene calls are TRBV5-4 and TRBJ2-7; 8 bases match TRBD2. This CDR3 has 13 amino acids. V shed 4 bases and J 3 bases; nucleotides not matched to a gene: 3. CDR1 and CDR2 from the germline V gene are SGHNT and YYREEE (reference sequence). The CDR3 sequence is CASSARGGYEQYF. The CDR3 nucleotides are TGTGCCAGCAGCGCCCGGGGGGGCTACGAGCAGTACTTC.

The CDR3 spells CASSLGRGSGHNEQFF. CDR3 sequence (DNA): TGTGCCAGCAGCTTGGGTCGGGGTAGCGGCCACAATGAGCAGTTCTTC. The V call is TRBV11-2, the J call TRBJ2-1; the D gene is possibly TRBD2 (6 bases). Trimming shortened V by 3 bases and J by 5 bases, and 17 bases separated the two germline ends. Germline loops: CDR1 SGHAT, CDR2 FQNNGV. The CDR3 covers 16 residues.

This sequence joins TRBV12-5 and TRBJ2-3, with 10 bases that match TRBD2. Trimming removed 5 bases from V and 0 bases from J; junction bases left unmatched: 8. Per the germline V gene, CDR1 is LGHNT and CDR2 is FRNRAP. The CDR3 is 17 amino acids. The CDR3 loop reads CASGQSGGAPSTDTQYF. The CDR3 region has the DNA TGTGCTAGTGGTCAGAGCGGGGGGGCACCTAGCACAGATACGCAGTATTTT.

The chain employs TRBV11-2 and TRBJ2-1, with 9 bases aligning to TRBD2. Trimming took 3 bases from V and 8 from J; bases not matched to a gene: 11. Germline V lookup: CDR1 SGHAT, CDR2 FQNNGV. The CDR3 sequence is 16 residues long. The CDR3 DNA reads TGTGCCAGCAGCTTTCAGACTAGCGGAGGACCAGATGAGCAGTTCTTC. Translating it yields CASSFQTSGGPDEQFF.